Shown below are 12 T cell receptor beta chains from a single sample sequenced in a study of blood T cell repertoires in COVID-19. This table comes from immunoSEQ multiplex PCR, and its TCRdb copy is limited to in-frame clones, with some not included. The table records roughly 120,000 clones, 82% of them present only once. Sequenced: peripheral blood. The receptors were sampled from a man in his 70s with acute or convalescent COVID-19.

This clone occurred once. The rearrangement links TRBV18 to TRBJ2-2; the match to TRBD2 covers 12 bases. CDR3 size: 18 residues. Germline V gene data show CDR1 as KGHSH and CDR2 as LQKENI. J lost 0 bases, V lost 1 base, and 3 bases had no gene match. The chain's CDR3 is CASSPRTSGGSNTGELFF. CDR3 DNA sequence: TGTGCCAGCTCACCACGAACTAGCGGGGGGTCGAACACCGGGGAGCTGTTTTTT.

To note about this clone: Other DNA sequences in this sample translate to the same CDR3. This chain links TRBV19 with TRBJ2-3, with 9 bases fitting TRBD1. The germline gives CDR1 LNHDA, CDR2 SQIVND (reference sequence). Trimming removed 7 bases from V and 1 base from J; junction bases left unmatched: 3. The CDR3 has 14 amino acids. The CDR3 sequence is CASTRTGGTDTQYF. The CDR3 DNA reads TGTGCCAGTACCAGGACAGGGGGCACAGATACGCAGTATTTT.

The V and J genes are TRBV7-9 and TRBJ2-5; D ambiguous. The CDR3 extends over 13 amino acids. V shed 0 bases and J shed 2 bases, with 4 bases lying between them. CDR1 SEHNR and CDR2 FQNEAQ come from the germline V gene (reference sequence). CDR3 coding DNA: TGTGCCAGCAGCTTAGCACTTCAAGAGACCCAGTACTTC. Amino acid sequence: CASSLALQETQYF. Full variable domain (outside the CDR3, taken from reference TRBV7-9 and TRBJ2-5): DTGVSQNPRHKITKRGQNVTFRCDPISEHNRLYWYRQTLGQGPEFLTYFQNEAQLEKSRLLSDRFSAERPKGSFSTLEIQRTEQGDSAMYLCASSLALQETQYFGPGTRLLVL.

V and J are TRBV12-3 or TRBV12-4 and TRBJ2-7; a possible D gene is TRBD2 (5 bases). The ends were cut back, 5 bases at V and 6 bases at J, with 14 bases in the middle. The CDR3 totals 13 residues. CDR3 sequence (DNA): TGTGCCAGCAGTCCCACTAGAATTGGCGAGCAGTACTTC. This codes for CASSPTRIGEQYF.

As regards this clone: A read error may account for a junction end that differs from germline. The chain links TRBV18 to TRBJ2-7; possibly TRBD2 for D (6 bases). Germline V gives CDR1 KGHSH, CDR2 LQKENI. The CDR3 is 15 residues long. In nucleotides, the CDR3 is TGTGCCAGCTCAGGACTGGGCGGGACGGAGTCAATTCAGCACTTC. This codes for CASSGLGGTESIQHF.

The chain's CDR3 is CARGEGVAKNIQYF. The CDR3 DNA follows: TGTGCCAGGGGAGAGGGGGTAGCCAAAAACATTCAGTACTTC. The V gene is TRBV27, the J gene TRBJ2-4, with D perhaps TRBD1 (6 bases). This CDR3 has 14 amino acids. CDR1 and CDR2 (germline): MNHEY, SMNVEV (reference sequence). V lost 9 bases and J lost 0, with 12 bases in between.

Regarding this clone: This specimen includes other DNA sequences encoding the same CDR3. This chain links TRBV5-1 with TRBJ2-3; D is perhaps TRBD1 (6 bases). Germline CDR1 reads SGHRS; CDR2 reads YFSETQ. CDR3 size: 15 residues. V lost 1 base and J 1 base, leaving 10 bases between the germline ends. The CDR3 bases are TGCGCCAGCAGCTTGATGGGGGCGGGCACAGATACGCAGTATTTT. This gives the protein CASSLMGAGTDTQYF.

The chain couples TRBV14 to TRBJ1-1; maybe TRBD1 (5 bases). Looked up from germline, CDR1 is SGHDN and CDR2 is FVKESK. V gave up 0 bases and J gave up 12 bases, with 20 bases separating them. CDR3 length: 15 residues. The CDR3 reads CASSQEYRAGGVTFF. The CDR3 DNA sequence: TGTGCCAGCAGCCAAGAGTATAGGGCGGGGGGAGTAACTTTCTTT.

V usage is TRBV11-3 and J usage is TRBJ2-7; possible D gene TRBD1, 6 bases. The germline V gene has CDR1 SGHNT and CDR2 YENEEA. This CDR3 region has 14 residues. V was clipped by 1 base and J by 3 bases, with 10 bases between them. CDR3 coding DNA: TGTGCCAGCAGCTTAGGGGCGGACAGCTACGAGCAGTACTTC. Its translation: CASSLGADSYEQYF.

This clone was seen just once. The sample contains more than one DNA sequence encoding this CDR3. The CDR3 loop reads CAISDPGEKQPQHF. For the CDR3, the DNA is TGTGCCATCAGTGACCCAGGGGAAAAACAGCCCCAGCATTTT. The chain combines TRBV10-3 with TRBJ1-5; TRBD1 is a possible D gene (6 bases). CDR1 ENHRY and CDR2 SYGVKD come from the germline V gene. The V end lost 3 bases, the J end lost 7 bases, and 13 bases lay between the germline ends. CDR3 length equals 14 residues.

This clone was seen just once. This chain joins TRBV3-1 (or the pseudogene TRBV3-2) and TRBJ1-3; unclear D gene. The V and J ends lost 0 bases and 7 bases respectively, with 10 bases between them. CDR3 size: 14 residues. Germline CDR1 LGHDT, CDR2 YNNKEL (reference sequence). The CDR3 here is CASSQDNFRNTIYF. Written as DNA, the CDR3 is TGTGCCAGCAGCCAAGATAACTTTCGGAACACCATATATTTT.

The rearrangement uses TRBV30 and TRBJ1-2; TRBD1 is a possible D gene (5 bases). CDR1 is GTSNPN and CDR2 is SVGIG in the germline V gene (reference sequence). Trimming removed 8 bases from V and 4 bases from J, with 20 bases in between. The CDR3 sequence is 14 residues long. The CDR3 coding sequence is TGTGCCGCCCTACCGGACATAAGGGTCTATGGCTACACCTTC. Translating gives CAALPDIRVYGYTF.